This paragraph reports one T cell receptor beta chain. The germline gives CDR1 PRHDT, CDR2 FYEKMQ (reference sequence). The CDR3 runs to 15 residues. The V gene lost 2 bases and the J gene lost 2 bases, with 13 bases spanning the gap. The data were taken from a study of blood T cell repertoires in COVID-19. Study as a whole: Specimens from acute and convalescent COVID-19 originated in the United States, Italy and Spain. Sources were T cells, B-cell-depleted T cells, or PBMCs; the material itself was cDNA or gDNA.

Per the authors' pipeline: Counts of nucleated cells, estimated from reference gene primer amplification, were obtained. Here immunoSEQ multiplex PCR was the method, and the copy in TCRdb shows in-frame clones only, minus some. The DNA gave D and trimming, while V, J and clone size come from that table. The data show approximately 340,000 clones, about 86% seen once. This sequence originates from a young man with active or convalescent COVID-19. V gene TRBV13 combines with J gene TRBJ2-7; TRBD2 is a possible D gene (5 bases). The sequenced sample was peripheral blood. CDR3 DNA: TGTGCCAGCAGCTTAAGGAGGAGAGCCGCCTACGAGCAGTACTTC. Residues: CASSLRRRAAYEQYF.